This T cell receptor (beta chain) appears in the sequencing data of a study of OX40 agonist ivuxolimab in advanced cancers. Study details: Each patient was given ivuxolimab into a vein every 2 weeks, at 0.01 to 10 mg/kg.

Turning to this clone: The antigen is unknown.

V lost 5 bases and J lost 4, with 15 bases in between. Germline V gene sequence: CDR1 SGHDT, CDR2 YYEEEE. This CDR3 comprises 14 residues. Generated by immunoSEQ multiplex PCR, the TCRdb table keeps only in-frame clones and is missing some. The sample has over 100,000 clones, about 93% seen once; the top ten hold roughly 1%. Whole-study results and caveats: Clonal expansion was seen in CD4+ and CD8+ blood T cells by week 6 at 0.1 to 3.0 mg/kg.

The genes are TRBV5-6 and TRBJ1-1; D might be TRBD1 (5 bases). The TCR originated in an adult with an advanced solid tumor such as melanoma, head and neck, liver or kidney cancer. The starting material was CD4+ or CD8+ T cells sorted from blood, obtained in a trial of the OX40 agonist ivuxolimab. The CDR3 DNA is TGTGCCAGCAGTCCGACACGCCAGGGCACTGAAGCTTTCTTT. Translated: CASSPTRQGTEAFF.